This T cell receptor (beta chain) is from a study of shared clonotypes between healthy human individuals. In the study overall: Per donor, three plates held CD4 naive cells, three held CD4 memory, two held CD8 naive and one held CD8 memory.

In regard to this clone: Its matching antigen is unknown.

The protocol was immunoSEQ multiplex PCR, while the TCRdb copy is restricted to in-frame clones and leaves out a portion. The sample lists around 1,900,000 clones, just under 95% occurring once. Study outcomes and limitations: What naive subsets generally showed was a larger estimated richness than memory subsets showed.

Trimming took 5 bases from V and 4 from J; bases not matched to a gene: 14. The CDR3 extends over 17 amino acids. Germline CDR1 MNHEY, CDR2 SMNVEV (reference sequence). Naivety among CD8 cells was defined by CD45RO negativity and positive CCR7 selection, thereby excluding terminally differentiated effector memory CD45RA+ cells. Sequencing was performed on naive CD8+ T cells from PBMCs. The rearrangement joins TRBV27 to TRBJ1-1; the match to TRBD1 covers 9 bases. This sequence was found in a man aged 18 to 29 in good health. Some clones in this sample may be carry-over from other donors' samples. The CDR3 here is CASSTPYGGQGGTEAFF. The CDR3 DNA reads as TGTGCCAGCAGTACACCATACGGGGGACAGGGTGGCACTGAAGCTTTCTTT.